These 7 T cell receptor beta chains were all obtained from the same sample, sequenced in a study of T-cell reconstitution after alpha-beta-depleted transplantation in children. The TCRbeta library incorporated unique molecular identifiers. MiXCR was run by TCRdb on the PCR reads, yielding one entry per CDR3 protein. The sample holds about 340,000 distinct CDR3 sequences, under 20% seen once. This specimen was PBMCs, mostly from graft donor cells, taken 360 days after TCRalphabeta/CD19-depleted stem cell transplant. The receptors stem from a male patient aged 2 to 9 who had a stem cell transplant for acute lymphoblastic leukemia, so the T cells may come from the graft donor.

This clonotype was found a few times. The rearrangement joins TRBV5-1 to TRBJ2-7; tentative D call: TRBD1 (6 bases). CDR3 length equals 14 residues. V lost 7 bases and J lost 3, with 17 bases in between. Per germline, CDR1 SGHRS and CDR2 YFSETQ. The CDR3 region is CASRQETYNYEQYF. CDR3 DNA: TGCGCCAGCCGACAGGAGACCTACAACTACGAGCAGTACTTC.

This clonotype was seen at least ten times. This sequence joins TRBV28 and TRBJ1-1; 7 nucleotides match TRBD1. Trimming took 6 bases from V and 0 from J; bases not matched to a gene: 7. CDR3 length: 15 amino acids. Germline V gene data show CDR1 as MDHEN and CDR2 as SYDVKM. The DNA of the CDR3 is TGTGCCAGCAGGCTACCGGGACAGATGAACACTGAAGCTTTCTTT. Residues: CASRLPGQMNTEAFF.

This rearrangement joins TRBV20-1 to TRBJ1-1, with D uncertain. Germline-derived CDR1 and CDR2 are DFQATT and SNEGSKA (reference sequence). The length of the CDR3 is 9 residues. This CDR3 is CRAYTEAFF. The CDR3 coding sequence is TGCAGGGCATACACTGAAGCTTTCTTT.

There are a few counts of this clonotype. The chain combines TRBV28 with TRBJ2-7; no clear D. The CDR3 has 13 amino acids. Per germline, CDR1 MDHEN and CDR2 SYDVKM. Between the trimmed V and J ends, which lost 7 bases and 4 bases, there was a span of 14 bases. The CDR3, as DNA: TGTGCCAGCACGCCCCTCCGGCGATACGAGCAGTACTTC. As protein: CASTPLRRYEQYF.

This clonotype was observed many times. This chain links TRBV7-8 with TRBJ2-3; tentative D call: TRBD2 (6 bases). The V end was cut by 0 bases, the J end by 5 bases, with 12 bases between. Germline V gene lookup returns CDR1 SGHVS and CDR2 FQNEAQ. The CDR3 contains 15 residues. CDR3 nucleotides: TGTGCCAGCAGCTTAGCTTGGAGGGATGGAGATACGCAGTATTTT. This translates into CASSLAWRDGDTQYF.

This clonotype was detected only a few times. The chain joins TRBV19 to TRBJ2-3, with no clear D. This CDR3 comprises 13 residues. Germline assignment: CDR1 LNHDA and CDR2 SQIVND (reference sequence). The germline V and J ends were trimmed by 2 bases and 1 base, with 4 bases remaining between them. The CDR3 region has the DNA TGTGCCAGTAGTATAACGGGCACAGATACGCAGTATTTT. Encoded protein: CASSITGTDTQYF.

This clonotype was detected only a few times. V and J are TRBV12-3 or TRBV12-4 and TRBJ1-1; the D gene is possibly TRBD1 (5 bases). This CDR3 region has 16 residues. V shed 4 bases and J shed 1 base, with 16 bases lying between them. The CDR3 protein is CASSSPSRDGNTEAFF. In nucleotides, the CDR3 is TGTGCCAGCAGTTCGCCGAGCCGGGACGGGAACACTGAAGCTTTCTTT.